Shown below are 21 T cell receptor beta chains from a single sample sequenced in a study of cytomegalovirus exposure and HLA in healthy donors. This PCR relied on a set of 60 Vbeta primers and 13 Jbeta primers. TCRdb's table, derived via immunoSEQ multiplex PCR, lists solely in-frame clones and lacks some. The repertoire includes roughly 180,000 clones, about 85% of them detected once, and around 1.4% sits in the top ten. Sequenced input: PBMCs. The receptors derive from a girl under 18 in good health and CMV-seropositive.

This clone was seen a single time. The chain joins TRBV4-1 to TRBJ2-3; 9 nucleotides agree with TRBD2. CDR3 size: 18 residues. The ends lost 3 bases at V and 1 base at J; junction bases unmatched: 11. Per germline, CDR1 MGHRA and CDR2 YSYEKL. CDR3 nucleotides: TGCGCCAGCAGCCATAGGGGGGGTAGCGGGAGCGGCACAGATACGCAGTATTTT. Amino acids: CASSHRGGSGSGTDTQYF.

The CDR3 region is CASSKSSGIDTEAFF. The CDR3 region has the DNA TGTGCCAGTAGTAAGTCGTCAGGGATAGACACTGAAGCTTTCTTT. The chain is built from TRBV19 and TRBJ1-1; tentatively, D is TRBD1 (5 bases). V dropped 4 bases and J dropped 3 bases, with 15 bases sitting between them. Germline assignment: CDR1 LNHDA and CDR2 SQIVND (reference sequence). There are 15 residues in the CDR3. Using reference TRBV19 and TRBJ1-1 for the parts outside the CDR3, the full variable domain is DGGITQSPKYLFRKEGQNVTLSCEQNLNHDAMYWYRQDPGQGLRLIYYSQIVNDFQKGDIAEGYSVSREKKESFPLTVTSAQKNPTAFYLCASSKSSGIDTEAFFGQGTRLTVV.

The CDR3 DNA is TGCGCCAGCAGCCAAGAGTGGCAAGCGGGACGGTCCCGCGAGCAGTACTTC. The encoded protein is CASSQEWQAGRSREQYF. The rearrangement uses TRBV4-1 and TRBJ2-7, with 7 bases that match TRBD2. CDR3 size: 17 residues. From germline, CDR1 is MGHRA and CDR2 YSYEKL. V lost 0 bases to trimming and J lost 6 bases; unmatched junction nucleotides: 14.

This clone showed up just a few times. This rearrangement joins TRBV29-1 to TRBJ1-2; 7 nucleotides line up with TRBD1. The CDR3 runs to 20 residues. Looked up from germline, CDR1 is SQVTM and CDR2 is ANQGSEA. J lost 2 bases, V lost 2 bases, and 23 bases had no gene match. CDR3 sequence: CSVEWSVGEKGATLNYGYTF. The DNA of the CDR3 is TGCAGCGTTGAATGGTCTGTAGGTGAAAAGGGGGCGACGCTAAACTATGGCTACACCTTC.

This CDR3 is CASSLGGGGGYTF. In DNA, the CDR3 is TGTGCCAGCAGCTTAGGAGGCGGGGGCGGCTACACCTTC. V gene TRBV7-9 combines with J gene TRBJ1-2; maybe TRBD1 (6 bases). Trimming removed 1 base at V and 8 bases at J, with 11 bases between. This CDR3 has 13 amino acids. Germline assignment: CDR1 SEHNR and CDR2 FQNEAQ (reference sequence).

The V and J genes are TRBV5-1 and TRBJ2-3; a weak D match, TRBD2 (5 bases). Germline V CDR1 and CDR2: SGHRS, YFSETQ. CDR3 length equals 13 residues. Trimming left V 4 bases short and J 5 bases short, with 11 bases between. CDR3 loop: CASSGVAGDTQYF. CDR3 DNA: TGCGCCAGCAGCGGGGTCGCGGGAGATACGCAGTATTTT.

DNA for the CDR3: TGCGCCAGCAGCTTGGCCGGGCAGGGCCTGGGCTATGGCTACACCTTC. This translates into CASSLAGQGLGYGYTF. The rearrangement uses TRBV5-1 and TRBJ1-2; weak D call: TRBD1 (5 bases). The length of the CDR3 is 16 residues. The V end was cut by 0 bases, the J end by 4 bases, with 16 bases between. The germline CDR1 and CDR2 sequences are SGHRS and YFSETQ.

This clone occurred a few times. This chain connects TRBV10-1 to TRBJ1-3; TRBD1 matches at 9 bases. From germline, CDR1 is WNHNN and CDR2 SYGVQD (reference sequence). The CDR3 has 16 residues. Trimming cost V 6 bases and J 2 bases; bases outside gene matches: 8. In nucleotides, the CDR3 is TGCGCCAGCAGCCCCCGGAGGGACAGGGCTGGAAACACCATATATTTT. This codes for CASSPRRDRAGNTIYF.

V is TRBV25-1 and J is TRBJ2-1, with D perhaps matching TRBD2 (5 bases). There are 14 residues in the CDR3. CDR1 and CDR2 (germline): MGHDK, SYGVNS. The V and J ends lost 3 bases and 2 bases respectively, with 8 bases between them. In DNA form, the CDR3 reads TGTGCCAGCAGTGATCGAGGGACCTACAATGAGCAGTTCTTC. Protein: CASSDRGTYNEQFF.

The chain carries TRBV18 and TRBJ2-7; 7 bases line up with TRBD2. V dropped 5 bases and J dropped 6; count of bases not matched to a gene: 10. This CDR3 region has 14 residues. In germline, CDR1 is KGHSH, CDR2 LQKENI. The CDR3 DNA is TGTGCCAGCTCAAAAAAACGGGAGGTTTCCGAGCAGTACTTC. The encoded protein is CASSKKREVSEQYF.

CDR3: CASSDRTEGGDTQYF. The CDR3 DNA sequence: TGTGCCAGCAGCGACCGGACTGAGGGCGGAGATACGCAGTATTTT. The chain couples TRBV5-4 to TRBJ2-3; possibly TRBD2 for D (5 bases). Trimming took off 4 bases at V and 5 bases at J, with 17 bases between the two ends. The CDR3 spans 15 residues. In germline, CDR1 is SGHNT, CDR2 YYREEE (reference sequence).

The rearrangement joins TRBV6-5 to TRBJ2-7, with D unresolved. V gave up 7 bases and J gave up 4 bases, with 14 bases separating them. The CDR3 consists of 13 residues. Germline CDR1 reads MNHEY; CDR2 reads SVGAGI. CDR3 bases: TGTGCCAGCACCCCCGCAGGTCCGTACGAGCAGTACTTC. Protein: CASTPAGPYEQYF.

V usage is TRBV5-4 and J usage is TRBJ1-4; a possible D gene is TRBD1 (5 bases). From germline, CDR1 is SGHNT and CDR2 YYREEE (reference sequence). The CDR3 spans 14 residues. V lost 3 bases to trimming and J lost 4 bases, with 10 bases between them. This chain's CDR3 is CASSSTGGNEKLFF. The CDR3 DNA is TGTGCCAGCAGCTCAACCGGGGGTAATGAAAAACTGTTTTTT.

A few counts support this clone. J is TRBJ1-3 and V is TRBV9; weak D call: TRBD1 (6 bases). The CDR3 sequence is 18 residues long. Trimming left V 0 bases short and J 0 bases short, with 16 bases between. From germline, CDR1 is SGDLS and CDR2 YYNGEE. CDR3 in DNA: TGTGCCAGCAGCGTAGCCCCTTACGGGACAACCTCTGGAAACACCATATATTTT. Its protein is CASSVAPYGTTSGNTIYF.

The J gene is TRBJ1-3, the V gene TRBV6-5; the match to TRBD1 covers 8 bases. CDR1 MNHEY and CDR2 SVGAGI come from the germline V gene. Trimming cost V 5 bases and J 7 bases; bases outside gene matches: 7. CDR3 length: 14 residues. The DNA of the CDR3 is TGTGCCAGCAGTCTTCGACAGGGGAGGAACACCATATATTTT. Amino acid sequence: CASSLRQGRNTIYF.

The genes are TRBV30 and TRBJ1-4, with 7 nucleotides matching TRBD1. The V and J ends lost 4 bases and 8 bases, in that order; junction bases with no gene match: 4. Germline lookup yields CDR1 GTSNPN and CDR2 SVGIG (reference sequence). The CDR3 contains 12 residues. The CDR3 DNA reads TGTGCCTGGACGACAGGGTTAGAAAAACTGTTTTTT. Protein: CAWTTGLEKLFF.

The chain employs TRBV2 and TRBJ1-5; D call uncertain. The V and J ends lost 1 base and 4 bases respectively, with 11 bases between them. The CDR3 has 15 amino acids. Looked up from germline, CDR1 is SNHLY and CDR2 is FYNNEI. The CDR3 coding sequence is TGTGCCAGCAGTGAAGGACGTCGGGAAAATCAGCCCCAGCATTTT. This sequence encodes CASSEGRRENQPQHF.

This clone occurred a few times. The J gene is TRBJ1-1, the V gene TRBV6-1; D not certain. The germline V gene has CDR1 MNHNS and CDR2 SASEGT. The length of the CDR3 is 15 residues. The V end was cut by 3 bases, the J end by 4 bases, with 15 bases between. CDR3 bases: TGTGCCAGCAGTGACGGTGAGGGTGCGGGCACTGAAGCTTTCTTT. Translating it yields CASSDGEGAGTEAFF.

This clone was counted once. The chain combines TRBV10-3 with TRBJ1-2; D might be TRBD1 (5 bases). CDR3 size: 14 residues. Between the trimmed V and J ends, which lost 7 bases and 3 bases, there was a span of 15 bases. The germline CDR1 and CDR2 sequences are ENHRY and SYGVKD. This CDR3 is CAIKQDIEDYGYTF. CDR3 nucleotide sequence: TGTGCCATCAAGCAGGACATAGAGGACTATGGCTACACCTTC.

The chain is built from TRBV21-1 and TRBJ1-5; the D segment call TRBD1 is taken from the table without a DNA check. TRBV21-1 is a documented pseudogene. This CDR3 contains 18 residues. CDR3 sequence: CASSKGVRVLPINQPQHF. CDR3 in DNA: TGTGCCAGCAGCAAAGGAGTCAGGGTCTTGCCCATCAATCAGCCCCAGCATTTT.

This chain connects TRBV5-1 to TRBJ2-2; no clear D gene. CDR1 and CDR2 (germline): SGHRS, YFSETQ. Trimming stripped 4 bases from V and 6 bases from J, with 16 bases between. The CDR3 extends over 15 amino acids. CDR3 residues: CASSLEVANAGELFF. In DNA form, the CDR3 reads TGCGCCAGCAGCCTTGAGGTAGCAAATGCCGGGGAGCTGTTTTTT.